The source of this TCR beta chain is a study of blood T cell repertoires in COVID-19. The wider study: Acute and convalescent COVID-19 samples came from the United States, Italy and Spain. The cDNA or gDNA used as material had been derived from T cells, B-cell-depleted T cells, or PBMCs.

Measured with immunoSEQ multiplex PCR; TCRdb has only the in-frame clones, and not every one. This table has some 390,000 clones, over 75% appearing once. Germline V gives CDR1 MNHEY, CDR2 SVGEGT. This CDR3 has 16 amino acids. The V and J ends lost 0 bases and 3 bases respectively, with 13 bases between them. Patients in Seattle were enrolled during active infection, then followed longitudinally. The J gene is TRBJ2-3, the V gene TRBV6-2 or TRBV6-3, with D tentatively TRBD1 (6 bases). Sequenced: peripheral blood. This TCR was sampled from a woman in her 40s with COVID-19, enrolled during active disease. The DNA of the CDR3 is TGTGCCAGCAGTTACTCGCAGGGGTTACTGACAGATACGCAGTATTTT. It translates to CASSYSQGLLTDTQYF.